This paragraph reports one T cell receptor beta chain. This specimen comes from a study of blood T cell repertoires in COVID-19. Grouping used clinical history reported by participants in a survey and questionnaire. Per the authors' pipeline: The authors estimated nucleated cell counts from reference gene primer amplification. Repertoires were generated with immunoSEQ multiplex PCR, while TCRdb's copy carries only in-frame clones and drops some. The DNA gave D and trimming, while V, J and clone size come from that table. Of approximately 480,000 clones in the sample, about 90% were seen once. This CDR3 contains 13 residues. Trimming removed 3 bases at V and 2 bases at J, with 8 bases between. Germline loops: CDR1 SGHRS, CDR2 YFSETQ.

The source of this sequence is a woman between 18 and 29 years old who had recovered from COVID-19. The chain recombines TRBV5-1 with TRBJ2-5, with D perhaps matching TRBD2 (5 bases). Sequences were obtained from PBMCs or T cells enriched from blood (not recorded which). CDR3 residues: CASSSDLQETQYF. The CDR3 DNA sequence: TGCGCCAGCAGCTCGGACTTACAAGAGACCCAGTACTTC.